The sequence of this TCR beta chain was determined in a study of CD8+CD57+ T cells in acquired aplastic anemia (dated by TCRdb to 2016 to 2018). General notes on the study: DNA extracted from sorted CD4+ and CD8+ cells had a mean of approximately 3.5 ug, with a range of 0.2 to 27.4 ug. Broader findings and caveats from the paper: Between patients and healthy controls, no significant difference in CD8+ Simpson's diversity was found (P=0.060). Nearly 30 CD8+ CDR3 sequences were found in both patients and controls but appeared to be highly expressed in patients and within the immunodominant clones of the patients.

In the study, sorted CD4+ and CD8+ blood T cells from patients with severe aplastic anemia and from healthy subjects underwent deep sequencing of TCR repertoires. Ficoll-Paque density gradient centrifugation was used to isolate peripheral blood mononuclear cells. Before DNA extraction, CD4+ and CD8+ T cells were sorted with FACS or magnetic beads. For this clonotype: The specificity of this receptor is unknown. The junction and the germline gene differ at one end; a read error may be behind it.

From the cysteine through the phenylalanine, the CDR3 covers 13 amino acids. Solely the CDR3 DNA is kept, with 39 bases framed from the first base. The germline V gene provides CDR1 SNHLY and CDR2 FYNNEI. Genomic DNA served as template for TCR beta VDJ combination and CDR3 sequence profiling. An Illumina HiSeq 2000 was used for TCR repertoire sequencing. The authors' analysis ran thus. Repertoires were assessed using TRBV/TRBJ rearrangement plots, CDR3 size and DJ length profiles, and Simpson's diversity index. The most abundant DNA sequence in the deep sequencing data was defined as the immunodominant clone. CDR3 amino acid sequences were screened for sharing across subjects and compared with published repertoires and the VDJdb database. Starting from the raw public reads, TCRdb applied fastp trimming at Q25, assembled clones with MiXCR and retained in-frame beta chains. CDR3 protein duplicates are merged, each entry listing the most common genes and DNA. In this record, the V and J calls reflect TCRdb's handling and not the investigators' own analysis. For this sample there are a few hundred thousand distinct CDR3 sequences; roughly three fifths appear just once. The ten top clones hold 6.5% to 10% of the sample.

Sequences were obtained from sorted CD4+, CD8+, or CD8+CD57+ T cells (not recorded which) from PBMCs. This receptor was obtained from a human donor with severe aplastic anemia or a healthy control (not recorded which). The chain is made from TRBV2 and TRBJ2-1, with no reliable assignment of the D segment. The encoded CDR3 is CASVTGSYNEHFF. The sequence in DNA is TGTGCCAGCGTGACGGGCTCCTACAATGAGCATTTCTTC.